A selection of T cell receptor beta chains follows, all from one sample in a study of OX40 agonist ivuxolimab in advanced cancers. Data came from immunoSEQ multiplex PCR; TCRdb stores just in-frame clones and leaves some out. The sample includes about 47,000 clones, about 76% seen only once; the top ten take approximately 6.6%. Sequenced here: CD4+ or CD8+ T cells sorted from blood, sampled in a trial of the OX40 agonist ivuxolimab. The receptors were sampled from an adult with an advanced solid tumor such as melanoma, head and neck, liver or kidney cancer. CDR3s include the opening cysteine and the closing phenylalanine or tryptophan. The D gene is left open where the match is weak. A row's size may be missing; if present it is once, few, many or a size class.

NA,NA,TRBV28,TRBJ1-1,TGTGCCAGCAGTTTATTATCAGAGAACACTGAAGCTTTCTTT,CASSLLSENTEAFF
few,NA,TRBV4-1,TRBJ1-1,TGCGCCAGCAGCCATTCAGGGACGACCCTGAACACTGAAGCTTTCTTT,CASSHSGTTLNTEAFF
once,TRBD2,TRBV9,TRBJ2-5,TGTGCCAGCAGCGTAGGCGGGGGCCAAGAGACCCAGTACTTC,CASSVGGGQETQYF
NA,NA,TRBV28,TRBJ1-3,TGTGCCAGCAGTAATCACCCGGGGGGCTCTGGAAACACCATATATTTT,CASSNHPGGSGNTIYF
NA,TRBD2,TRBV5-4,TRBJ2-1,TGTGCCAGCAGCCTTCCTAGCGGGAATGATGAGCAGTTCTTC,CASSLPSGNDEQFF
NA,NA,TRBV13,TRBJ2-2,TGTGCCAGCAGCTGGGGGAACACCGGGGAGCTGTTTTTT,CASSWGNTGELFF
NA,TRBD1,TRBV11-2,TRBJ2-3,TGTGCCAGCAGCTTCGTCAAGGGACAGGCCTTCAGCACAGATACGCAGTATTTT,CASSFVKGQAFSTDTQYF
once,NA,TRBV28,TRBJ2-1,TGTGCCAGCAGTTTAGAGGGGCTCTACAATGAGCAGTTCTTC,CASSLEGLYNEQFF
NA,NA,TRBV7-2,TRBJ2-1,TGTGCCAGCAGCTTAATAGCACAGTACAATGAGCAGTTCTTC,CASSLIAQYNEQFF
NA,NA,TRBV5-4,TRBJ2-1,TGTGCCAGCAGCTTCGCGTCCCCCTACAATGAGCAGTTCTTC,CASSFASPYNEQFF
few,NA,TRBV14,TRBJ1-3,TGTGCCAGCAGCCCCCCTTTCTCTGGAAACACCATATATTTT,CASSPPFSGNTIYF
NA,NA,TRBV4-3,TRBJ2-2,TGCGCCAGCAGCCAAGCACTAGCCTCGAACACCGGGGAGCTGTTTTTT,CASSQALASNTGELFF
NA,NA,TRBV28,TRBJ2-5,TGTGCCAGCACCCGGCTCAGGGAAGAGACCCAGTACTTC,CASTRLREETQYF
NA,NA,TRBV2,TRBJ2-7,TGTGCCAGCACTAGCACGGGGTACTACGAGCAGTACTTC,CASTSTGYYEQYF
NA,NA,TRBV13,TRBJ2-2,TGTGCCAGCAGCCACGGGACCTCTTGGGAGAACACCGGGGAGCTGTTTTTT,CASSHGTSWENTGELFF
NA,TRBD1,TRBV9,TRBJ1-4,TGTGCCAGCAGCGTCTCAGGGGGCGAGGGTGAAAAACTGTTTTTT,CASSVSGGEGEKLFF
NA,NA,TRBV4-3,TRBJ1-1,TGCGCCAGCAGCCAAGAAGGAACGCAGAACACTGAAGCTTTCTTT,CASSQEGTQNTEAFF
NA,NA,TRBV27,TRBJ2-2,TGTGCCACCGCGGAGGGGGACACCGGGGAGCTGTTTTTT,CATAEGDTGELFF